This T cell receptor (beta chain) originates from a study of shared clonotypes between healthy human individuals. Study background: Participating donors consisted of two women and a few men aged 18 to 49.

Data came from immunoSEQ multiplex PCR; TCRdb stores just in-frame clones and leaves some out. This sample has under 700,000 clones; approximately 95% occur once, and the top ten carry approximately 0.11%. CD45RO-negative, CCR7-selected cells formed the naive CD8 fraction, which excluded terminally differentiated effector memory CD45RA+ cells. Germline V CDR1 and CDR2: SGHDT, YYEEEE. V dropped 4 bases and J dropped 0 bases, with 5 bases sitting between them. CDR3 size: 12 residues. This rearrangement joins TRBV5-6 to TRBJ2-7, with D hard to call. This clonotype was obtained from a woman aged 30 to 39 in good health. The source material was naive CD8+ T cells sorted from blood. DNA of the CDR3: TGTGCCAGCAGCGACCACTCCTACGAGCAGTACTTC. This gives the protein CASSDHSYEQYF.